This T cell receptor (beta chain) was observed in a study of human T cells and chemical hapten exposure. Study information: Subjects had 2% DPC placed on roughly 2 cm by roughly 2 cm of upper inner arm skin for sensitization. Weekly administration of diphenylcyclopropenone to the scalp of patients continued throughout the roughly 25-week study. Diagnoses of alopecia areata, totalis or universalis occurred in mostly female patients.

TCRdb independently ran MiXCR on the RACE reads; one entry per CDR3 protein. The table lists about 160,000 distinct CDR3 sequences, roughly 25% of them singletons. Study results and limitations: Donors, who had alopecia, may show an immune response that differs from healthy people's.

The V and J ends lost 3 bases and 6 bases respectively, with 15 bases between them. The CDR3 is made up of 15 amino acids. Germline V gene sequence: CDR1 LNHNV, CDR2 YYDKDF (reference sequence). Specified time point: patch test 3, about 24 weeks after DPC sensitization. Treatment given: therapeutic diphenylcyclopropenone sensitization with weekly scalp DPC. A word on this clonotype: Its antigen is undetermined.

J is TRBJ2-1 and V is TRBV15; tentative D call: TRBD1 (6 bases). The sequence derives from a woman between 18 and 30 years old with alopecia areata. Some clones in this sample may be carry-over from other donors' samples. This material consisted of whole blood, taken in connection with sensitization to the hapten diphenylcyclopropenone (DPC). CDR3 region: CATSSTKLQGNEQFF. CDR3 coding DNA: TGTGCCACCAGCAGCACCAAGTTACAGGGCAATGAGCAGTTCTTC.